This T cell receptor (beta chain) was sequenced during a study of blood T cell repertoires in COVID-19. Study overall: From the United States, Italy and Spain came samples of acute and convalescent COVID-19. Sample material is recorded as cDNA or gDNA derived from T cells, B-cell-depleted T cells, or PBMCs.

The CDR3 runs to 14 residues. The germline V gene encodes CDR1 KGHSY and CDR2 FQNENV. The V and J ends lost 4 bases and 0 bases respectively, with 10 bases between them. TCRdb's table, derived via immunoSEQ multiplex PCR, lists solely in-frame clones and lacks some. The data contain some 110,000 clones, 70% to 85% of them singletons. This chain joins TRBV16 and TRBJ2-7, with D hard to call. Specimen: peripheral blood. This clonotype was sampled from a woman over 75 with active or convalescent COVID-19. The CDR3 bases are TGTGCCAGCAGCCTTACTATCGGCTCCTACGAGCAGTACTTC. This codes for CASSLTIGSYEQYF.